This T cell receptor beta chain came from a study of blood T cell repertoires in COVID-19. As for the study in general: Researchers got acute and convalescent COVID-19 samples from the United States, Italy and Spain. From T cells, B-cell-depleted T cells, or PBMCs came the material, which was cDNA or gDNA.

V dropped 4 bases and J dropped 2; count of bases not matched to a gene: 9. CDR3 length equals 16 residues. Germline lookup yields CDR1 SGHRS and CDR2 YFSETQ. Authors' processing steps: The assay estimated nucleated cells by amplifying reference gene primers. Profiled with immunoSEQ multiplex PCR; TCRdb holds only in-frame clones, not every one. V and J calls and clone size are as listed in that table; D and trimming were resolved from the DNA. This sample yields over 25,000 clones, of which over 75% are seen a single time; roughly 18% belongs to the top ten. The sequence was collected from a woman aged 55-70 years with active COVID-19. What was sequenced was peripheral blood. V is TRBV5-1 and J is TRBJ1-3; 7 bases map to TRBD1. CDR3 coding DNA: TGCGCCAGCAGCAACAGGGACAGCCGGGCTGGAAACACCATATATTTT. It encodes CASSNRDSRAGNTIYF.